These T cell receptor beta chains were read from a single sample in a study of spatial heterogeneity in lung cancer. Via MiXCR, TCRdb re-called the 5' RACE reads, giving one row per CDR3 protein. This table has 95,000 to 130,000 distinct CDR3 sequences, 9.5% to 15% appearing once. The sample was PBMCs, taken at follow-up. The receptor set was obtained from a male donor with early-stage non-small cell lung cancer. CDR3s include the opening cysteine and the closing phenylalanine or tryptophan. The D gene is left open where the match is weak. Only some rows state a clone size, as once, few, many or a class for expanded clones.

few	-	TRBJ1-5	TRBV7-2	TGTGCCAGCAGCTTGACACCTCTTAGCAATCAGCCCCAGCATTTT	CASSLTPLSNQPQHF
-	TRBD2	TRBJ2-1	TRBV5-1	TGCGCCAGCCGCCCGACTAGCTTGAATGAGCAGTTCTTC	CASRPTSLNEQFF
many	TRBD1	TRBJ1-5	TRBV10-1	TGCGCCAGCAGTGCGGGGACAGGGGCGAATCAGCCCCAGCATTTT	CASSAGTGANQPQHF
many	-	TRBJ2-7	TRBV27	TGTGCCAGCAGTCCCCCAGAGAGCTCCTACGAGCAGTACTTC	CASSPPESSYEQYF
few	-	TRBJ2-3	TRBV12-3/TRBV12-4	TGTGCCAGCAGCGAGCGGCGTACGCAGTATTTT	CASSERRTQYF
-	-	TRBJ1-6	TRBV12-3/TRBV12-4	TGTGCCAGCAGTTGGAGGTATAATTCACCCCTCCACTTT	CASSWRYNSPLHF
few	-	TRBJ1-5	TRBV4-2	TGTGCCAGCAGCCAAGATGGAACAGGGCAGCCCCAGCATTTT	CASSQDGTGQPQHF
many	TRBD1	TRBJ1-6	TRBV28	TGTGCCAGCATTTCCACAGGGGAGGGTTCACCCCTCCACTTT	CASISTGEGSPLHF
few	TRBD1	TRBJ2-7	TRBV10-3	TGTGCCACCCGACAGGGGGACTACGAGCAGTACTTC	CATRQGDYEQYF
-	TRBD1	TRBJ1-2	TRBV6-6	TGTGCCACCCCTCGGGTACAGGGGAGCTATGGCTACACCTTC	CATPRVQGSYGYTF
few	TRBD1	TRBJ1-5	TRBV28	TGTGCCAGCAGTTTTGACAGGGGGAATCAGCCCCAGCATTTT	CASSFDRGNQPQHF
many	TRBD1	TRBJ2-4	TRBV28	TGTGCCAGCAGTTCATTTTCCGGGACAGGAATAGCCAAAAACATTCAGTACTTC	CASSSFSGTGIAKNIQYF
-	TRBD1	TRBJ2-1	TRBV19	TGTGCCAGTAACGGGCCAAAAGGGGGCTACTACAATGAGCAGTTCTTC	CASNGPKGGYYNEQFF
few	-	TRBJ2-7	TRBV12-3/TRBV12-4	TGTGCCAGCAGTTCCTCGGGGCAGACCTACGAGCAGTACTTC	CASSSSGQTYEQYF
few	TRBD1	TRBJ1-5	TRBV7-9	TGTGCCAGCAGCTCCGCCGGGAGGGGGCGCGGAAATCAGCCCCAGCATTTT	CASSSAGRGRGNQPQHF
few	TRBD1	TRBJ1-1	TRBV7-2	TGTGCCAGCAGCGCGACAGGGCGAGGGGAAGCTTTCTTT	CASSATGRGEAFF
few	-	TRBJ2-5	TRBV3-1	TGTGCCAGCAGCCAGAATACAGAGACCCAGTACTTC	CASSQNTETQYF
-	-	TRBJ1-5	TRBV7-2	TGTGCCAGCAGCTTAGTGGGAGGCGGTAATCAGCCCCAGCATTTT	CASSLVGGGNQPQHF
few	-	TRBJ2-5	TRBV28	TGTGCCAGCAGCCCCGGGACACTGTACCAAGAGACCCAGTACTTC	CASSPGTLYQETQYF
-	-	TRBJ2-5	TRBV5-1	TGCGCCAGCAGCTTCGGACGATTAGAGACCCAGTACTTC	CASSFGRLETQYF
few	-	TRBJ2-7	TRBV4-3	TGCGCCAGCAGCCTGTTAAACGGACTACAATACGAGCAGTACTTC	CASSLLNGLQYEQYF
-	-	TRBJ1-1	TRBV12-3/TRBV12-4	TGTGCCAGCAGTTTAAGTAGTTCAGGAACTGAAGCTTTCTTT	CASSLSSSGTEAFF
-	-	TRBJ2-7	TRBV28	TGTGCCAGCAGTGTAAAGTTCCCCCCCGAGCAGTACTTC	CASSVKFPPEQYF
few	TRBD1	TRBJ1-2	TRBV19	TGTGCCAGTAGTAACGAACAGGGGATCTTTTTCTCTGGCTACACCTTC	CASSNEQGIFFSGYTF
few	-	TRBJ1-1	TRBV20-1	TGCAGTGCTAGTAAGAGTGGGAACACTGAAGCTTTCTTT	CSASKSGNTEAFF
few	-	TRBJ2-3	TRBV4-2	TGTGCCAGCAGCCAAGAAGCCCCCGGAGTGGGCACAGATACGCAGTATTTT	CASSQEAPGVGTDTQYF
few	-	TRBJ1-5	TRBV11-2	TGTGCCAGCAGCTTAGATCCGGGGGCAGGTCAGCCCCAGCATTTT	CASSLDPGAGQPQHF
few	TRBD1	TRBJ2-7	TRBV30	TGTGCCTGGAGTGTACGGCTGGGACAGTTCTCCTACGAGCAGTACTTC	CAWSVRLGQFSYEQYF
many	-	TRBJ1-5	TRBV28	TGTGCCAGCAGTTTAAGGAGGGAGCCCCAGCATTTT	CASSLRREPQHF
-	TRBD1	TRBJ2-3	TRBV5-1	TGCGCCAGCAGCTTGTCACAGGGGGGAGATACGCAGTATTTT	CASSLSQGGDTQYF
many	-	TRBJ1-5	TRBV6-2/TRBV6-3	TGTGCCAGCAGTTACTCGGGGCCCCAGCATTTT	CASSYSGPQHF
few	-	TRBJ1-4	TRBV5-1	TGCGCCAGCAGCTTGGATGGGGGTGCAGGACTGTTTTTT	CASSLDGGAGLFF
-	TRBD1	TRBJ2-7	TRBV20-1	TGCAGTGCTAGAGGCTCGGGACAGTTTGGGTCCTACGAGCAGTACTTC	CSARGSGQFGSYEQYF
few	-	TRBJ2-2	TRBV5-1	TGCGCCAGCAGCTTGGGCTCATCTTTGAACACCGGGGAGCTGTTTTTT	CASSLGSSLNTGELFF
-	-	TRBJ2-7	TRBV6-4	TGTGCCAGCATCCAGGACAGAAAATTATACGATGAGCAGTACTTC	CASIQDRKLYDEQYF
few	-	TRBJ1-1	TRBV5-1	TGCGCCAGCAGCTTCCTCTCGGGGGCTACTGAAGCTTTCTTT	CASSFLSGATEAFF
many	-	TRBJ2-7	TRBV28	TGTGCCAGCAGTTTAGTGAGGGCAGGCAGCTCCTACGAGCAGTACTTC	CASSLVRAGSSYEQYF
-	-	TRBJ1-2	TRBV28	TGTGCCAGCAGCCCCTCAGCGGCACGCTATGGCTACACCTTC	CASSPSAARYGYTF
few	-	TRBJ2-4	TRBV24-1	TGTGCCACCAGTGATTTGTACCGAAACATTCAGTACTTC	CATSDLYRNIQYF
few	TRBD1	TRBJ2-4	TRBV5-1	TGCGCCAGCTCCTCTTACGACAGGGGAGGCATTCAGTACTTC	CASSSYDRGGIQYF
-	TRBD1	TRBJ2-3	TRBV28	TGTGCCAGCAGTTTTCGACAGGGGGTGGCAGATACGCAGTATTTT	CASSFRQGVADTQYF
few	TRBD1	TRBJ1-2	TRBV20-1	TGCAGTGCTAGCCAGGGGGTCGGAGGCTACACCTTC	CSASQGVGGYTF
-	-	TRBJ1-1	TRBV6-1	TGTGCCAGCAGTGAATCACCAGGGTGGACTGAAGCTTTCTTT	CASSESPGWTEAFF
many	-	TRBJ1-5	TRBV25-1	TGTGCCAGCAGTGAATATCGAGGGGACCAGCCCCAGCATTTT	CASSEYRGDQPQHF
-	-	TRBJ1-3	TRBV9	TGTGCCAGCAGCCCGGACAGACTGGTCTCTGGAAACACCATATATTTT	CASSPDRLVSGNTIYF
few	TRBD2	TRBJ2-7	TRBV10-3	TGTGCCATCAGAGCTAGCGGGGGATACGAGCAGTACTTC	CAIRASGGYEQYF
-	-	TRBJ2-7	TRBV20-1	TGCAGTGCTAGAGCCCACGGGGGATCCTACGAGCAGTACTTC	CSARAHGGSYEQYF
-	TRBD2	TRBJ2-2	TRBV4-2	TGTGCCAGCAGCCTTAGCGGGGCGAACACCGGGGAGCTGTTTTTT	CASSLSGANTGELFF
many	TRBD1	TRBJ1-5	TRBV20-1	TGCAGTGCTCTAACGACAGGGGTAGGCAATCAGCCCCAGCATTTT	CSALTTGVGNQPQHF
few	TRBD1	TRBJ1-2	TRBV30	TGTGCCTTATGGGACAGGGGTAACTATGGCTACACCTTC	CALWDRGNYGYTF